Sequencing of this T cell receptor beta chain was carried out in a study of lymphopenia after photon versus proton radiotherapy (dated by TCRdb to the late 2010s). Some background on the complete study: The study compared the immunological effects of photon versus proton radiation therapy in patients with gastrointestinal tumors who developed high-grade lymphopenia. The cohort included approximately 22 patients with gastrointestinal tumors who developed lymphopenia after receiving either photon or proton therapy. The goal of the study was to describe how the two radiation modalities differ in their effects on the immune system. What the authors observed across the whole study: Among patients across the cohort who died, overall survival time showed an inverse correlation with a larger post-nadir drop in TCR diversity. Relative stability during treatment was observed in proton-treated patients, whereas loss of naive T cells and TCR diversity and gain of effector/memory populations were observed in photon-treated patients. The survival association was assessed only in patients who died, and the authors presented better survival with proton therapy as a possibility rather than a demonstrated result. Once the lymphocyte count had reached its nadir, the repertoires of photon-treated patients showed oligoclonal expansion, particularly of CD8+ Temra cells, and this expansion drove the decline in diversity.

A distance of 8 bases separates the germline ends of V and J, which lose 0 bases and 8 bases respectively. Spanning cysteine to phenylalanine, the CDR3 consists of 13 amino acids. This entry keeps only the CDR3 DNA: 39 bases, framed from base 1. Per the germline V gene, SGHRS is the CDR1 and YFSETQ is the CDR2. Library prep was done by the immunoSEQ multiplex PCR assay. Alongside multiparametric flow cytometry, deep sequencing of rearranged TCR beta loci was used to profile the T cell repertoires. The clones in this table, taken by TCRdb from immuneACCESS, are in-frame only. Not every clone is retained; where verified, under half of the shortfall comes from an unresolved V gene, and the cause of the rest is unknown. Counted in this sample were 40,000 to 45,000 clones; about 80% of them appeared once. The ten largest clones add up to about 24% of the sample. In regard to this clone: Its antigen remains unidentified. Qualities for individual bases were not recorded, and no much larger clone is one base off.

The sequence came from a woman in her 70s with pancreatic cancer. Recombination joined TRBV5-1 with TRBJ1-4; matching of 6 bases hints at TRBD1 as the D gene. This sample comprised peripheral blood, obtained from a patient treated with proton-based radiotherapy. Here the CDR3 is given as CASSLGGQEKLFF. The DNA reads as follows: TGCGCCAGCAGCTTGGGGGGGCAGGAAAAACTGTTTTTT.